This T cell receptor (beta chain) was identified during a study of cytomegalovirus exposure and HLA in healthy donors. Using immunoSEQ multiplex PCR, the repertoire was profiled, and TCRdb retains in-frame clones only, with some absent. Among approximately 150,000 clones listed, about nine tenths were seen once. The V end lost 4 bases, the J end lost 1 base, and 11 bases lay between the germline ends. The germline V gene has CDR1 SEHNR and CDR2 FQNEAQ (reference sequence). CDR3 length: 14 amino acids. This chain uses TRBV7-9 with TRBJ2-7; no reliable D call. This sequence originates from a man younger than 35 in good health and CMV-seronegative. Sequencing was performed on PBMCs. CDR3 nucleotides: TGTGCCAGCAGCTCCCTTGACACGTCCTACGAGCAGTACTTC. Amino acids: CASSSLDTSYEQYF.